The present entry profiles one T cell receptor beta chain with its context. This clonotype occurred many times. Its antigen is still unknown. Per-nucleotide qualities are absent, and no much larger clonotype sits a single base away. The sample's treatment or condition, from its label and the paper: live attenuated yellow fever vaccine strain. A standard Ficoll-Paque protocol was used to isolate PBMCs from peripheral blood. Dynabeads CD4 and CD8 positive selection kits were used to isolate the CD4 and CD8 T-cell fractions. RNA was extracted with TriZol from bulk PBMCs, CD4 and CD8 fractions, and dextramer-positive and dextramer-negative fractions. Synthesis of TCR cDNA relied on 5'RACE template switching, a step that introduced a universal primer site along with unique molecular identifiers. Priming of cDNA synthesis was performed from both the TCR alpha and TCR beta constant segments. Two PCR steps were used to amplify libraries, with sample barcodes and sequencing adapters being added in the second step. Sequencing of libraries was performed on Illumina HiSeq 2500 (2x100 bp) or NovaSeq (2x150 bp). Per the original workflow: Reads were demultiplexed and collapsed into UMI consensus sequences with MIGEC, and V(D)J alignment was performed with MiXCR. Vaccine-responding clonotypes were defined with edgeR using replicate PBMC samples, requiring FDR below 0.01 and a log2 fold change above 5 up to day 15. Each bulk clonotype received a CD4 or CD8 identity based on whether the sequenced CD4 or CD8 repertoire contained that clonotype at higher abundance. TCRdb passed the public sequencing reads through fastp at Q25 and MiXCR, retaining productive beta sequences. Identical CDR3 protein sequences are pooled into one entry, listed with their most common genes and DNA. TCRdb, not the authors, supplied the V and J calls. The sample includes some 68,000 distinct CDR3 sequences, with 5% to 8% observed a single time. Approximately 35% of the sample belongs to the ten largest clones.

The sample comes from a study of T cells after yellow fever vaccination (dated by TCRdb to the late 2010s). With regard to the full study: Libraries from fractions with low cell numbers were prepared with the SMART-Seq v4 Ultra Low Input RNA kit. Two healthy male donors, one aged 18 to 29 and one aged 30 to 40 years, were included in the cohort. Blood was collected at multiple timepoints before and after primary and secondary immunization, and bulk PBMC replicates and cell subsets were isolated. To track T-cell clones before and after primary and booster YFV17D yellow fever vaccination, bulk TCR alpha and beta repertoires were sequenced longitudinally.

The V end loses 4 bases and the J end loses 6 bases, and a stretch of 15 bases separates them. From cysteine to phenylalanine, the CDR3 is 14 amino acids long. CDR3 DNA is the only sequence kept; it has 42 bases, read in frame from the first base. The germline V gene supplies CDR1 LGHNA and CDR2 YSLEER. Broader findings and caveats from the paper: Computational filtering was required because FACS-sorted repertoires could contain abundant contaminating clonotypes from the bulk population. Because the study included only a couple of donors, the extent to which the findings can be generalized is limited. After the booster, most clones that had expanded after primary vaccination were detected again (nearly 97% of CD4 and around nine tenths of CD8), suggesting broad maintenance of memory. A small fraction of clonotypes showed up in both the CD4 and CD8 compartments, probably as a result of convergent recombination. Compared with the primary T-cell response, the secondary T-cell response was faster but weaker, reaching its peak on day 5 rather than on day 15.

Specimen: CD8+ T cells sorted from PBMCs, collected about 49 days after the first yellow fever vaccination. In this chain, TRBV4-3 is recombined with TRBJ1-1; there is no confident call for the D gene. The sequence was obtained from a man aged 18-30 years who received the YFV17D yellow fever vaccine. The DNA sequence reads TGCGCCAGCAGCCTAACCCTGGGATCCTCTGAAGCTTTCTTT. Its coded protein is CASSLTLGSSEAFF.